This T cell receptor (beta chain) was recovered during a study of blood T cell repertoires in COVID-19. Study at large: Sample material is recorded as cDNA or gDNA derived from T cells, B-cell-depleted T cells, or PBMCs.

Source study methods: How many nucleated cells were present was estimated from reference gene primer amplification. Data came from immunoSEQ multiplex PCR; TCRdb stores just in-frame clones and leaves some out. V, J and clone size derive from that table, while D and trimming were established from the DNA sequence. The sample contains around 35,000 clones, roughly 90% of which appear only once. With 0 bases removed from V and 5 bases from J, the gap between germline ends came to 9 bases. Germline values: CDR1 SGHDT, CDR2 YYEEEE. The CDR3 consists of 13 residues. This sequence was found in a man in his 60s with active COVID-19. Sequenced: peripheral blood. The V and J genes are TRBV5-6 and TRBJ2-7; D perhaps matches TRBD1 (6 bases). In DNA form, the CDR3 reads TGTGCCAGCAGCTTGGACAGGGTGAACGAGCAGTACTTC. Protein product: CASSLDRVNEQYF.